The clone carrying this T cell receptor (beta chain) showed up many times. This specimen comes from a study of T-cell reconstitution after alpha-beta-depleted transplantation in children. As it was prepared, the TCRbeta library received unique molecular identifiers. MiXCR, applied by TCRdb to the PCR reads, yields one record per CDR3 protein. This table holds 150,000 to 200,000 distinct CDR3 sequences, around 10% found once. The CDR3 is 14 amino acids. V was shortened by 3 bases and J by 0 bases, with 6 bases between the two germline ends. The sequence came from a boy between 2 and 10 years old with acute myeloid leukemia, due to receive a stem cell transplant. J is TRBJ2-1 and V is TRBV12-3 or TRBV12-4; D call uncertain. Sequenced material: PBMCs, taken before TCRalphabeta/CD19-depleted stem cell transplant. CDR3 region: CASSFESSYNEQFF. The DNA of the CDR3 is TGTGCCAGCAGTTTTGAGAGCTCCTACAATGAGCAGTTCTTC.